A selection of T cell receptor beta chains follows, all from one sample in a study of T cell responses to AZD1222 COVID-19 vaccine. Generated by immunoSEQ multiplex PCR, the TCRdb table keeps only in-frame clones and is missing some. Of about 190,000 clones detected, roughly 93% appear once; the ten largest clones hold 0.75% to 1%. The sequencing used peripheral blood, collected on day 0 of AZD1222 vaccination. All receptors come from an adult in good health. Each CDR3 is given with its conserved first and last residue. The D gene is left open where the match is weak. Clone size appears in some rows only: once, few, many, or a class for an expanded clone.

d_gene: NA; len: 14; j_gene: TRBJ1-4; abundance: NA; v_gene: TRBV3-1/TRBV3-2; CDR3nt: TGTGCCAGCACCCCAACGGGGGACGGAACAAAACTGTTTTTT; CDR3aa: CASTPTGDGTKLFF
d_gene: NA; len: 18; j_gene: TRBJ2-2; abundance: NA; v_gene: TRBV19; CDR3nt: TGTGCCAGTAGTCATCTAGATGTGGGGGTTCAGAACACCGGGGAGCTGTTTTTT; CDR3aa: CASSHLDVGVQNTGELFF
d_gene: NA; len: 12; j_gene: TRBJ2-7; abundance: NA; v_gene: TRBV11-2; CDR3nt: TGTGCCAGCAGCTCCGGGGTCTACGAGCAGTACTTC; CDR3aa: CASSSGVYEQYF
d_gene: NA; len: 12; j_gene: TRBJ1-5; abundance: NA; v_gene: TRBV27; CDR3nt: TGTGCCAGCAGGCATAGCAATCAGCCCCAGCATTTT; CDR3aa: CASRHSNQPQHF
d_gene: TRBD1; len: 17; j_gene: TRBJ1-5; abundance: NA; v_gene: TRBV18; CDR3nt: TGTGCCAGCTCACCTGGATCAGGGGGCTCGGGCAATCAGCCCCAGCATTTT; CDR3aa: CASSPGSGGSGNQPQHF
d_gene: TRBD1; len: 16; j_gene: TRBJ2-7; abundance: NA; v_gene: TRBV18; CDR3nt: TGTGCCAGCTCACCCTCAGACAGGGCAAGCTCCTACGAGCAGTACTTC; CDR3aa: CASSPSDRASSYEQYF
d_gene: TRBD1; len: 17; j_gene: TRBJ2-3; abundance: NA; v_gene: TRBV5-4; CDR3nt: TGTGCCAGCAGCTTGGGTCCAGGGGGCCCGAGCACAGATACGCAGTATTTT; CDR3aa: CASSLGPGGPSTDTQYF
d_gene: TRBD1; len: 14; j_gene: TRBJ1-2; abundance: NA; v_gene: TRBV10-3; CDR3nt: TGTGCCATCAGGCCGGGACAGGGGGCTACTGGCTACACCTTC; CDR3aa: CAIRPGQGATGYTF
d_gene: NA; len: 15; j_gene: TRBJ2-7; abundance: few; v_gene: TRBV11-2; CDR3nt: TGTGCCAGCAGCTTAGGACTGACAGGATTCTACGAGCAGTACTTC; CDR3aa: CASSLGLTGFYEQYF
d_gene: NA; len: 13; j_gene: TRBJ2-7; abundance: NA; v_gene: TRBV3-1/TRBV3-2; CDR3nt: TGTGCCAGCAGCCAAGGGATCCTCTACGAGCAGTACTTC; CDR3aa: CASSQGILYEQYF
d_gene: NA; len: 15; j_gene: TRBJ2-7; abundance: NA; v_gene: TRBV19; CDR3nt: TGTGCCAGTAGTATTGGCCGGGTCCCCGTCCACGAGCAGTACTTC; CDR3aa: CASSIGRVPVHEQYF
d_gene: TRBD2; len: 16; j_gene: TRBJ2-2; abundance: NA; v_gene: TRBV7-3; CDR3nt: TGTGCCAGCAGTAAAAATAGCGGGAGGGGCACCGGGGAGCTGTTTTTT; CDR3aa: CASSKNSGRGTGELFF
d_gene: NA; len: 15; j_gene: TRBJ2-5; abundance: NA; v_gene: TRBV9; CDR3nt: TGTGCCAGCAGCGTTGAGGGAGTGTACCAAGAGACCCAGTACTTC; CDR3aa: CASSVEGVYQETQYF
d_gene: TRBD1; len: 13; j_gene: TRBJ1-1; abundance: NA; v_gene: TRBV4-2; CDR3nt: TGTGCCAGCAGCCCCACCGGGACAGGGGTAGCTTTCTTT; CDR3aa: CASSPTGTGVAFF
d_gene: TRBD1; len: 13; j_gene: TRBJ1-2; abundance: NA; v_gene: TRBV29-1; CDR3nt: TGCAGCGTCCAGGACAGGGGATCGTATGGCTACACCTTC; CDR3aa: CSVQDRGSYGYTF
d_gene: NA; len: 13; j_gene: TRBJ2-1; abundance: NA; v_gene: TRBV2; CDR3nt: TGTGCCTCTAACCAGGGTACCTACAATGAGCAGTTCTTC; CDR3aa: CASNQGTYNEQFF
d_gene: NA; len: 12; j_gene: TRBJ2-3; abundance: NA; v_gene: TRBV18; CDR3nt: TGTGCCAGCTCACCAGATGGAGATACGCAGTATTTT; CDR3aa: CASSPDGDTQYF
d_gene: TRBD1; len: 17; j_gene: TRBJ1-3; abundance: NA; v_gene: TRBV7-2; CDR3nt: TGTGCCAGCAGCTTAGCGGGAACAGGGGTTTTCGGGGACACCATATATTTT; CDR3aa: CASSLAGTGVFGDTIYF
d_gene: NA; len: 15; j_gene: TRBJ1-3; abundance: many; v_gene: TRBV18; CDR3nt: TGTGCCAGCTCACCAAGGGCAGACTCTGGAAACACCATATATTTT; CDR3aa: CASSPRADSGNTIYF
d_gene: TRBD2; len: 18; j_gene: TRBJ2-5; abundance: few; v_gene: TRBV7-8; CDR3nt: TGTGCCAGCAGCCCTATTAGGGCGGGACTACAACGTGGCGAGACCCAGTACTTC; CDR3aa: CASSPIRAGLQRGETQYF
d_gene: NA; len: 14; j_gene: TRBJ2-2; abundance: NA; v_gene: TRBV6-4; CDR3nt: TGTGCCAGCAGCCGGAGCCCCGGCACCGGGGAGCTGTTTTTT; CDR3aa: CASSRSPGTGELFF
d_gene: NA; len: 14; j_gene: TRBJ2-7; abundance: once; v_gene: TRBV4-3; CDR3nt: TGCGCCAGCAGCCAAGGGGGCCTCGGCTACGAGCAGTACTTC; CDR3aa: CASSQGGLGYEQYF
d_gene: NA; len: 11; j_gene: TRBJ2-7; abundance: NA; v_gene: TRBV19; CDR3nt: TGTGCCAGTAGAGAGAACTACGAGCAGTACTTC; CDR3aa: CASRENYEQYF
d_gene: NA; len: 12; j_gene: TRBJ1-1; abundance: NA; v_gene: TRBV5-4; CDR3nt: TGTGCCAGCAGCCTTGGACCCACTGAAGCTTTCTTT; CDR3aa: CASSLGPTEAFF
d_gene: NA; len: 14; j_gene: TRBJ2-5; abundance: NA; v_gene: TRBV6-5; CDR3nt: TGTGCCAGCAGTTACGGTATAGGGATAAAGACCCAGTACTTC; CDR3aa: CASSYGIGIKTQYF
d_gene: NA; len: 14; j_gene: TRBJ1-1; abundance: NA; v_gene: TRBV6-5; CDR3nt: TGTGCCAGCAGTTACTCTACTATGAACACTGAAGCTTTCTTT; CDR3aa: CASSYSTMNTEAFF
d_gene: NA; len: 13; j_gene: TRBJ2-3; abundance: NA; v_gene: TRBV7-8; CDR3nt: TGTGCCAGCAGCTCCAAATTCACAGATACGCAGTATTTT; CDR3aa: CASSSKFTDTQYF
d_gene: TRBD2; len: 14; j_gene: TRBJ2-7; abundance: NA; v_gene: TRBV7-8; CDR3nt: TGTGCCAGCAGCTTTGAACCGGGACTAGATAAGCAGTACTTC; CDR3aa: CASSFEPGLDKQYF
d_gene: TRBD1; len: 13; j_gene: TRBJ1-6; abundance: NA; v_gene: TRBV5-4; CDR3nt: TGTGCCAGCGCGATCCAGGGGGATTCACCCCTCCACTTT; CDR3aa: CASAIQGDSPLHF
d_gene: NA; len: 13; j_gene: TRBJ2-1; abundance: NA; v_gene: TRBV19; CDR3nt: TGTGCCAGTAGTATAGCGCGAGTCAATGAGCAGTTCTTC; CDR3aa: CASSIARVNEQFF
d_gene: TRBD1; len: 12; j_gene: TRBJ2-1; abundance: NA; v_gene: TRBV28; CDR3nt: TGTGCCACCGGGACAGGTGGAAATGAGCAGTTCTTC; CDR3aa: CATGTGGNEQFF
d_gene: NA; len: 13; j_gene: TRBJ1-1; abundance: NA; v_gene: TRBV2; CDR3nt: TGTGCCAGCAGTGTGTACCGAACGGGTGAAGCTTTCTTT; CDR3aa: CASSVYRTGEAFF
d_gene: TRBD1; len: 18; j_gene: TRBJ1-2; abundance: NA; v_gene: TRBV6-4; CDR3nt: TGTGCCAGCAAAACCCCTGGGACAGGGGGTTGCTCTGACTATGGCTACACCTTC; CDR3aa: CASKTPGTGGCSDYGYTF
d_gene: NA; len: 14; j_gene: TRBJ2-7; abundance: NA; v_gene: TRBV14; CDR3nt: TGTGCCAGCAGCCAAGAGGCAGGGGTAAACGAGCAGTACTTC; CDR3aa: CASSQEAGVNEQYF
d_gene: TRBD2; len: 15; j_gene: TRBJ2-7; abundance: NA; v_gene: TRBV5-4; CDR3nt: TGTGCCAGCAGCCTTAGCGGGAGGAGCTCCTACGAGCAGTACTTC; CDR3aa: CASSLSGRSSYEQYF
d_gene: NA; len: 15; j_gene: TRBJ1-5; abundance: once; v_gene: TRBV3-1/TRBV3-2; CDR3nt: TGTGCCAGCAGCCAAGTACGGGATAGCAATCAGCCCCAGCATTTT; CDR3aa: CASSQVRDSNQPQHF
d_gene: NA; len: 13; j_gene: TRBJ2-5; abundance: NA; v_gene: TRBV3-1/TRBV3-2; CDR3nt: TGTGCCAGCAGCCAAGAGGAGCAAGAGACCCAGTACTTC; CDR3aa: CASSQEEQETQYF
d_gene: NA; len: 14; j_gene: TRBJ1-5; abundance: NA; v_gene: TRBV9; CDR3nt: TGTGCCAGCAGCCCGGGGGCTTCTAGTCAGCCCCAGCATTTT; CDR3aa: CASSPGASSQPQHF
d_gene: NA; len: 15; j_gene: TRBJ1-2; abundance: NA; v_gene: TRBV10-3; CDR3nt: TGTGCCATCAGGGGCCCGCGCGGGGAGGACTATGGCTACACCTTC; CDR3aa: CAIRGPRGEDYGYTF
d_gene: NA; len: 13; j_gene: TRBJ2-2; abundance: NA; v_gene: TRBV13; CDR3nt: TGTGCCAGCAGCTTAGCGGGTCCCGGGGAGCTGTTTTTT; CDR3aa: CASSLAGPGELFF
d_gene: TRBD1; len: 14; j_gene: TRBJ1-1; abundance: NA; v_gene: TRBV27; CDR3nt: TGTGCCAGCAGTCCGACAGGGAGTTCTCCTGAAGCTTTCTTT; CDR3aa: CASSPTGSSPEAFF
d_gene: NA; len: 13; j_gene: TRBJ2-1; abundance: once; v_gene: TRBV12-3/TRBV12-4; CDR3nt: TGTGCCAGCAGTTTCCGGGGGCGCGATGAGCAGTTCTTC; CDR3aa: CASSFRGRDEQFF
d_gene: NA; len: 14; j_gene: TRBJ1-2; abundance: NA; v_gene: TRBV28; CDR3nt: TGTGCCAGCAGTTGGTACAGGGAGTTTGGTGGCTACACCTTC; CDR3aa: CASSWYREFGGYTF